Reported below is one TCR beta chain. Its cognate antigen is unknown. Germline lookup yields CDR1 SGHRS and CDR2 YFSETQ. Trimming stripped 0 bases from V and 5 bases from J, with 11 bases between. The CDR3 contains 14 residues. The sample belongs to a study of T cells in localized non-small cell lung cancer. Only in-frame clones appear in the TCRdb table, and some are missing; sequencing was by immunoSEQ multiplex PCR. The table records 55,000 to 65,000 clones, 80% to 95% of them present only once. Findings and caveats of the study: Highest T cell clonality was seen in uninvolved adjacent lung, surpassing that measured in tumor. Higher blood T cell density tracked longer overall survival. Appearing in adjacent lung were a median roughly 57 of the top 100 tumor clones.

V gene TRBV5-1 combines with J gene TRBJ1-2; D perhaps matches TRBD1 (5 bases). The receptor's source is a man between 35 and 75 years old with stage I lung adenocarcinoma. The sample consisted of peripheral blood, taken before any cancer treatment. This chain's CDR3 is CASSLAQGLYGYTF. CDR3 DNA sequence: TGCGCCAGCAGCTTGGCGCAGGGTTTATATGGCTACACCTTC.